The 32 T cell receptor beta chains listed next were all sequenced from one sample in a study of long-term antiretroviral therapy in people with HIV. It was version v3.0 of the immunoSEQ assay that was run at survey level. TCRdb's table, derived via immunoSEQ multiplex PCR, lists solely in-frame clones and lacks some. The sample lists about 22,000 clones; approximately 82% were seen once. Source: unsorted PBMCs, taken 0.1 years before starting antiretroviral therapy. These receptors were obtained from a man between 18 and 29 years old with HIV.

This chain uses TRBV7-9 with TRBJ1-4; 7 nucleotides line up with TRBD1. CDR1 and CDR2 (germline): SEHNR, FQNEAQ (reference sequence). The trim removed 5 bases at V and 5 bases at J, leaving 5 bases unmatched. There are 14 residues in the CDR3. The CDR3 nucleotides are TGTGCCAGCAGCCAGGGACAGCTGAATGAAAAACTGTTTTTT. This encodes CASSQGQLNEKLFF.

The V call is TRBV28, the J call TRBJ2-7, with 11 bases identical to TRBD1. Per germline, CDR1 MDHEN and CDR2 SYDVKM. V was pared by 7 bases and J by 4 bases, with 3 bases of the junction left unmatched. This CDR3 contains 13 residues. CDR3 coding DNA: TGTGCCAGCACGGACAGGGGGCGGTACGAGCAGTACTTC. It specifies CASTDRGRYEQYF.

V gene TRBV20-1 combines with J gene TRBJ2-7; TRBD1 matches at 10 bases. Germline V CDR1 and CDR2: DFQATT, SNEGSKA (reference sequence). The CDR3 is made up of 11 amino acids. J was trimmed by 7 bases and V by 5 bases; bases with no gene match: 2. CDR3 nucleotide sequence: TGCAGTGCTCGGACAGGGGGAGAGCAGTACTTC. Encoded protein: CSARTGGEQYF.

The genes are TRBV7-9 and TRBJ2-1; 8 bases are shared with TRBD1. The CDR3 runs to 12 residues. Germline V gene sequence: CDR1 SEHNR, CDR2 FQNEAQ (reference sequence). Unmatched junction bases numbered 2, after V lost 5 bases and J lost 8 bases. The CDR3 DNA reads as TGTGCCAGCAGCCTACAGGGGGATGAGCAGTTCTTC. Its protein product is CASSLQGDEQFF.

The table lists this clone with a few counts. The gene calls are TRBV18 and TRBJ2-2, with a possible D match to TRBD2 (5 bases). This CDR3 is 12 amino acids long. V gave up 2 bases and J gave up 13 bases, with 11 bases separating them. CDR1 and CDR2 from the germline V gene are KGHSH and LQKENI. CDR3 DNA sequence: TGTGCCAGCTCACCAGGGAGATCGGGGCTGTTTTTT. This translates into CASSPGRSGLFF.

The chain has TRBV11-2 and TRBJ1-2, with 9 bases fitting TRBD1. CDR1 and CDR2 (germline): SGHAT, FQNNGV. The CDR3 has 13 residues. With V trimmed by 5 bases and J by 5 bases, 3 bases remained unmatched. The CDR3 sequence: CASSPGTGYGYTF. CDR3 nucleotide sequence: TGTGCCAGCAGCCCAGGGACAGGGTATGGCTACACCTTC.

J is TRBJ1-1 and V is TRBV6-5; tentatively, D is TRBD1 (6 bases). Deletions cut 5 bases from V and 8 bases from J, with 15 bases between. CDR1 is MNHEY, CDR2 SVGAGI, per germline. There are 13 residues in the CDR3. CDR3 in amino acids: CASSQRGHREAFF. CDR3 coding DNA: TGTGCCAGCAGTCAAAGGGGACACCGAGAAGCTTTCTTT.

This sequence joins TRBV5-1 and TRBJ2-3; D call uncertain. The CDR3 has 13 amino acids. Trimming took 2 bases from V and 5 from J, leaving 9 bases between them. The germline V gene encodes CDR1 SGHRS and CDR2 YFSETQ. This CDR3 is CASSLAGGDTQYF. Here the CDR3 DNA reads TGCGCCAGCAGCTTAGCAGGCGGAGATACGCAGTATTTT.

The chain employs TRBV29-1 and TRBJ2-7; 9 nucleotides agree with TRBD1. The CDR3 contains 15 residues. The germline CDR1 and CDR2 sequences are SQVTM and ANQGSEA. The trim removed 0 bases at V and 3 bases at J, leaving 6 bases unmatched. The chain's CDR3 is CSVEEGQGGHYEQYF. The CDR3 coding sequence is TGCAGCGTTGAAGAGGGACAGGGCGGCCACTACGAGCAGTACTTC.

Only one count was recorded for this clone. V and J are TRBV7-3 and TRBJ1-2; D might be TRBD1 (5 bases). The germline V and J ends were trimmed by 5 bases and 7 bases, with 20 bases remaining between them. The CDR3 extends over 15 amino acids. The germline V gene has CDR1 SGHTA and CDR2 FQGTGA. The CDR3 spells CASSPGTASRGGYTF. DNA for the CDR3: TGTGCCAGCAGCCCCGGGACCGCTTCGCGTGGTGGCTACACCTTC.

The table lists this clone with a few counts. The rearrangement joins TRBV27 to TRBJ2-7; no definite D call. V lost 4 bases and J lost 7, with 8 bases in between. CDR3 size: 11 residues. Germline V gene data show CDR1 as MNHEY and CDR2 as SMNVEV (reference sequence). The CDR3 loop is CASSYSGEQYF. The DNA of the CDR3 is TGTGCCAGCAGTTACTCTGGGGAGCAGTACTTC.

The genes are TRBV6-6 and TRBJ1-2; D may be TRBD1 (5 bases). V gave up 6 bases and J gave up 2 bases, with 10 bases separating them. The V gene's germline CDR1 is MNHNY and CDR2 SVGAGI (reference sequence). The CDR3 spans 13 residues. CDR3 in amino acids: CASSRDRNYGYTF. In DNA, the CDR3 is TGTGCCAGCAGCCGGGACCGGAACTATGGCTACACCTTC.

The rearrangement joins TRBV5-1 to TRBJ2-3, with 9 nucleotides matching TRBD1. The CDR3 covers 16 residues. Trimming cost V 4 bases and J 1 base; bases outside gene matches: 7. The germline CDR1 and CDR2 sequences are SGHRS and YFSETQ. CDR3 in amino acids: CASSDGQGLGTDTQYF. CDR3 DNA sequence: TGCGCCAGCAGCGATGGACAGGGGCTGGGCACAGATACGCAGTATTTT.

The chain joins TRBV6-5 to TRBJ1-5; D remains ambiguous. CDR1 is MNHEY and CDR2 is SVGAGI in the germline V gene. There are 13 residues in the CDR3. V was trimmed by 6 bases and J by 4 bases, leaving 10 bases between them. The CDR3 DNA reads TGTGCCAGCAGATACGGGCCGAATCAGCCCCAGCATTTT. Encoded protein: CASRYGPNQPQHF.

The V gene is TRBV27, the J gene TRBJ2-3; no definite D call. Germline loops: CDR1 MNHEY, CDR2 SMNVEV (reference sequence). Trimming stripped 0 bases from V and 0 bases from J, with 7 bases between. The CDR3 totals 15 residues. CDR3 in amino acids: CASSLSGGSTDTQYF. CDR3 bases: TGTGCCAGCAGTTTATCGGGCGGTAGCACAGATACGCAGTATTTT.

This sequence joins TRBV2 and TRBJ2-5, with a weak D call TRBD2 (6 bases). V lost 2 bases, J lost 7 bases, and 11 bases lay in between. Germline-derived CDR1 and CDR2 are SNHLY and FYNNEI. This CDR3 comprises 13 residues. CDR3 protein: CASSESSSGTQYF. The CDR3 nucleotides read TGTGCCAGCAGTGAATCAAGTAGCGGGACCCAGTACTTC.

This chain joins TRBV28 and TRBJ1-1; maybe TRBD1 (6 bases). Germline V gene data show CDR1 as MDHEN and CDR2 as SYDVKM. Trimming cost V 6 bases and J 6 bases, with 17 bases left between them. This CDR3 has 14 residues. The CDR3: CASSTGKRFAEAFF. The CDR3 DNA sequence: TGTGCCAGCAGCACAGGGAAGAGGTTCGCTGAAGCTTTCTTT.

The V gene is TRBV7-2, the J gene TRBJ2-7; D gene uncertain. Germline V gene sequence: CDR1 SGHTA, CDR2 FQGNSA. The CDR3 runs 15 residues. The V end lost 1 base, the J end lost 5 bases, and 15 bases lay between the germline ends. CDR3 sequence: CASSLVGSTDNEQYF. CDR3 nucleotide sequence: TGTGCCAGCAGCTTAGTTGGGTCCACCGACAACGAGCAGTACTTC. The full variable domain, its missing parts supplied by reference TRBV7-2 and TRBJ2-7, is GAGVSQSPSNKVTEKGKDVELRCDPISGHTALYWYRQSLGQGLEFLIYFQGNSAPDKSGLPSDRFSAERTGGSVSTLTIQRTQQEDSAVYLCASSLVGSTDNEQYFGPGTRLTVT.

The chain is built from TRBV5-1 and TRBJ1-3; D gene unclear. Trimming removed 2 bases at V and 0 bases at J, with 12 bases between. Germline values: CDR1 SGHRS, CDR2 YFSETQ. CDR3 length: 16 amino acids. The CDR3 region is CASSLTTDNSGNTIYF. The DNA for the CDR3 is TGCGCCAGCAGCTTAACTACAGACAACTCTGGAAACACCATATATTTT.

The chain uses TRBV5-5 and TRBJ2-7; D is unclear. V lost 0 bases to trimming and J lost 3 bases, with 7 bases between them. CDR1 is SGHKS, CDR2 YYEKEE, per germline (reference sequence). This CDR3 is 13 amino acids long. CDR3 sequence: CASSLVGRYEQYF. The CDR3 DNA follows: TGTGCCAGCAGCTTGGTTGGTCGCTACGAGCAGTACTTC.

This chain connects TRBV30 to TRBJ2-3; D is perhaps TRBD2 (6 bases). CDR1 and CDR2 (germline): GTSNPN, SVGIG (reference sequence). This CDR3 region has 14 residues. V was cut by 5 bases and J by 6 bases, with 18 bases left in between. The CDR3 spells CAWGRTGVGDTQYF. CDR3 nucleotides: TGTGCCTGGGGACGGACGGGGGTAGGGGATACGCAGTATTTT.

Sample share makes this clone medium-sized. The chain employs TRBV5-8 and TRBJ2-7, with a tentative D call TRBD1 (6 bases). The CDR3 extends over 13 amino acids. Trimming took off 4 bases at V and 5 bases at J, with 13 bases between the two ends. The germline V gene encodes CDR1 SGHTS and CDR2 YDEGEE. CDR3 nucleotide sequence: TGTGCCAGCAGCGGAATCGAGGGGGACGAGCAGTACTTC. It specifies CASSGIEGDEQYF.

J is TRBJ2-5 and V is TRBV7-3, with 9 bases identical to TRBD2. Looked up from germline, CDR1 is SGHTA and CDR2 is FQGTGA. Losses at the gene ends were 2 bases for V and 5 bases for J; bases not matched to a gene: 6. The CDR3 sequence is 15 residues long. For the CDR3, the DNA is TGTGCCAGCAGCTTACGCGGGAGGGCCGGGGAGACCCAGTACTTC. This translates into CASSLRGRAGETQYF.

This sequence joins TRBV19 and TRBJ1-3, with TRBD1 identical over 7 bases. Per germline, CDR1 LNHDA and CDR2 SQIVND (reference sequence). With V trimmed by 7 bases and J by 0 bases, 9 bases remained unmatched. The CDR3 runs to 16 residues. Here the CDR3 reads CASNPGGDYSGNTIYF. In DNA, the CDR3 is TGTGCCAGTAATCCAGGGGGAGACTACTCTGGAAACACCATATATTTT.

This sequence joins TRBV5-5 and TRBJ1-2; 9 nucleotides align to TRBD1. CDR3 length: 14 amino acids. The junction had 3 bases not matched to a gene; V was cut back by 4 bases and J by 2 bases. Germline-derived CDR1 and CDR2 are SGHKS and YYEKEE (reference sequence). CDR3 in amino acids: CASSRDRANYGYTF. The CDR3 DNA is TGTGCCAGCAGCAGGGACAGGGCAAACTATGGCTACACCTTC. The full variable domain, completed using reference TRBV5-5 and TRBJ1-2, is DAGVTQSPTHLIKTRGQQVTLRCSPISGHKSVSWYQQVLGQGPQFIFQYYEKEERGRGNFPDRFSARQFPNYSSELNVNALLLGDSALYLCASSRDRANYGYTFGSGTRLTVV.

The chain is built from TRBV7-9 and TRBJ2-1; no clear D gene. The CDR3 length is 13 residues. Trimming took 1 base from V and 9 from J, leaving 10 bases between them. CDR1 is SEHNR, CDR2 FQNEAQ, per germline (reference sequence). The CDR3 loop is CASSLDGNGEQFF. The CDR3 DNA reads as TGTGCCAGCAGCTTAGATGGGAATGGTGAGCAGTTCTTC.

In this sample, this clone is medium-sized. The chain combines TRBV5-6 with TRBJ1-1, with D uncertain. The germline V gene encodes CDR1 SGHDT and CDR2 YYEEEE. The CDR3 covers 15 residues. Trimming cost V 3 bases and J 3 bases, with 15 bases left between them. The CDR3 sequence is CASSSPYGRDTEAFF. CDR3 DNA: TGTGCCAGCAGCTCCCCCTATGGAAGGGACACTGAAGCTTTCTTT.

The gene calls are TRBV4-3 and TRBJ1-2, with D perhaps matching TRBD1 (5 bases). The CDR3 is 16 amino acids. V lost 0 bases and J 4 bases, leaving 15 bases between the germline ends. CDR1 and CDR2 (germline): LGHNA, YSLEER. The CDR3 sequence is CASSQDVVGVSYGYTF. DNA of the CDR3: TGCGCCAGCAGCCAAGATGTAGTAGGGGTTAGCTATGGCTACACCTTC.

The chain recombines TRBV9 with TRBJ2-1, with TRBD1 matching over 10 bases. Germline V gene sequence: CDR1 SGDLS, CDR2 YYNGEE. The CDR3 length is 13 residues. V lost 3 bases and J lost 9; bases outside the gene matches: 3. This CDR3 is CASSETGGGEQFF. The CDR3 DNA is TGTGCCAGCAGCGAGACAGGGGGCGGTGAGCAGTTCTTC.

This clone was seen a few times. This chain connects TRBV7-9 to TRBJ2-7; 7 positions agree with TRBD2. Germline CDR1 reads SEHNR; CDR2 reads FQNEAQ (reference sequence). V dropped 3 bases and J dropped 3; count of bases not matched to a gene: 2. This CDR3 is 13 amino acids long. The CDR3 DNA is TGTGCCAGCAGCTTTGCTAGCGGCTACGAGCAGTACTTC. Translating gives CASSFASGYEQYF.

The chain carries TRBV19 and TRBJ2-7; 14 positions agree with TRBD2. With V trimmed by 6 bases and J by 5 bases, 6 bases remained unmatched. Germline CDR1 reads LNHDA; CDR2 reads SQIVND (reference sequence). The CDR3 has 15 amino acids. The CDR3 nucleotides read TGTGCCAGTAGCCCGGGACTAGCGGGAGAAGACGAGCAGTACTTC. Its translation is CASSPGLAGEDEQYF.

The chain couples TRBV28 to TRBJ1-5; 9 bases match TRBD1. The V segment lost 4 bases and the J segment 0 bases; nucleotides outside the gene matches: 13. The CDR3 runs to 19 residues. Germline lookup yields CDR1 MDHEN and CDR2 SYDVKM. The CDR3 reads CASSSYRGRSLYSNQPQHF. The CDR3 nucleotides are TGTGCCAGCAGTTCCTACAGGGGGCGATCCCTCTATAGCAATCAGCCCCAGCATTTT.